The T cell receptor beta chain described here comes from a study of cytomegalovirus exposure and HLA in healthy donors. Study-level background: Of several hundred genotyped donors, roughly 81% grouped in the Caucasian-associated ancestry cluster.

This PCR relied on a set of 60 Vbeta primers and 13 Jbeta primers. Repertoires were generated with immunoSEQ multiplex PCR, while TCRdb's copy carries only in-frame clones and drops some. The table shows over 150,000 clones, with 82% occurring only once. As regards this clone: Its specificity is not known.

There are 16 residues in the CDR3. Unmatched junction bases numbered 8, after V lost 0 bases and J lost 5 bases. CDR1 SGDLS and CDR2 YYNGEE come from the germline V gene. Study-wide results and limits: Sequencing likely generated an artifact that appeared as a cluster of highly shared sequence variants. Previous analysis showed most TCR beta V segments were productive about 87% or about 30% of the time. Confirmation was obtained in vitro that three CMV-associated chains are specific for CMV antigens.

The V gene is TRBV9, the J gene TRBJ2-5, with 9 bases aligning to TRBD1. The specimen sequenced was PBMCs. This receptor was taken from a boy between 2 and 15 years old in good health and CMV-seronegative. The CDR3 DNA sequence: TGTGCCAGCAGCGTAGTGGGACAGGGCGGTTGGGAGACCCAGTACTTC. This gives the protein CASSVVGQGGWETQYF.